The 32 T cell receptor beta chains presented below share a single source sample, sequenced in a study of early T cells in non-severe SARS-CoV-2 infection. TCRdb reanalysed the 5' RACE reads using MiXCR and keeps one entry per CDR3 protein. The table lists about 90,000 distinct CDR3 sequences, around 15% of them singletons. Sequencing was carried out using whole blood. These receptors were taken from an adult who was a healthcare worker with PCR-confirmed SARS-CoV-2 infection or an uninfected control (not recorded which).

Many counts were recorded for this clonotype. The rearrangement links TRBV6-6 to TRBJ2-1, with D unresolved. V lost 8 bases and J 3 bases, leaving 11 bases between the germline ends. There are 13 residues in the CDR3. Germline-derived CDR1 and CDR2 are MNHNY and SVGAGI (reference sequence). The CDR3 loop reads CASVSPLYNEQFF. CDR3 coding DNA: TGTGCCAGCGTTTCCCCCCTCTACAATGAGCAGTTCTTC.

The V call is TRBV5-6, the J call TRBJ1-3; perhaps TRBD1 as D (6 bases). Trimming left V 3 bases short and J 1 base short, with 11 bases between. The CDR3 loop spans 15 amino acids. Germline CDR1 reads SGHDT; CDR2 reads YYEEEE. The CDR3 DNA is TGTGCCAGCAGCTCGGACAGAACTTCTGGAAACACCATATATTTT. Amino acids: CASSSDRTSGNTIYF.

This clonotype was detected only a few times. The V call is TRBV29-1, the J call TRBJ2-7; TRBD1 might be the D (6 bases). CDR3 size: 14 residues. V shed 3 bases and J shed 0 bases, with 12 bases lying between them. Germline CDR1 SQVTM, CDR2 ANQGSEA. CDR3 sequence: CSVEDSTSSYEQYF. Here the CDR3 DNA reads TGCAGCGTTGAGGACAGCACCAGCTCCTACGAGCAGTACTTC.

The chain has TRBV6-5 and TRBJ2-6, with TRBD2 matching 8 bases. After removal of 4 bases from V and 0 bases from J, the junction contained 5 bases not matched to a gene. Germline V gene lookup returns CDR1 MNHEY and CDR2 SVGAGI. This CDR3 is built from 17 residues. CDR3 region: CASSFSGGRSGANVLTF. The CDR3 DNA follows: TGTGCCAGCAGTTTTTCGGGAGGGCGCTCTGGGGCCAACGTCCTGACTTTC.

The CDR3 sequence is CSASLSGRTYEQYF. The CDR3 DNA sequence: TGCAGTGCTAGTCTAAGCGGGAGGACCTACGAGCAGTACTTC. V gene TRBV20-1 combines with J gene TRBJ2-7; the match to TRBD2 covers 9 bases. The germline gives CDR1 DFQATT, CDR2 SNEGSKA (reference sequence). J was trimmed by 2 bases and V by 3 bases; bases with no gene match: 5. The CDR3 runs to 14 residues.

The sample holds a few counts of this clonotype. The genes are TRBV29-1 and TRBJ2-5; D possibly matches TRBD1 or TRBD2 (5 bases each). This CDR3 is 14 amino acids long. V was trimmed by 6 bases and J by 5 bases, leaving 19 bases between them. Germline CDR1 SQVTM, CDR2 ANQGSEA. The CDR3, as DNA: TGCAGCGTCACACAGGTTACCAGGGAGGAGACCCAGTACTTC. Translated, it gives CSVTQVTREETQYF.

The chain links TRBV5-5 to TRBJ1-1; D possibly corresponds to TRBD1 (5 bases). The length of the CDR3 is 15 residues. CDR1 SGHKS and CDR2 YYEKEE come from the germline V gene (reference sequence). V lost 0 bases and J lost 3, with 12 bases in between. The CDR3 here is CASSLVSRADTEAFF. CDR3 nucleotides: TGTGCCAGCAGCTTGGTTTCCAGGGCTGACACTGAAGCTTTCTTT.

This clonotype was observed at least ten times. The CDR3 region has the DNA TGTGCCAGCAGCTTAACCTACCCTGGGCACGAGCAGTACTTC. Translated, it gives CASSLTYPGHEQYF. V is TRBV11-3 and J is TRBJ2-7; D gene unclear. CDR1 is SGHNT and CDR2 is YENEEA in the germline V gene. This CDR3 is 14 amino acids long. V was cut by 2 bases and J by 5 bases, with 13 bases left in between. Based on the CDR3 plus reference TRBV11-3 and TRBJ2-7, the full variable domain is EAGVVQSPRYKIIEKKQPVAFWCNPISGHNTLYWYLQNLGQGPELLIRYENEEAVDDSQLPKDRFSAERLKGVDSTLKIQPAELGDSAVYLCASSLTYPGHEQYFGPGTRLTVT.

This clonotype was observed a few times. This rearrangement joins TRBV6-2 or TRBV6-3 to TRBJ1-5; possible D gene TRBD1, 6 bases. This CDR3 contains 15 residues. Germline V gene data show CDR1 as MNHEY and CDR2 as SVGEGT. V gave up 2 bases and J gave up 7 bases, with 15 bases separating them. The CDR3 region is CASSYPGAEGQPQHF. Written as DNA, the CDR3 is TGTGCCAGCAGTTACCCAGGGGCGGAAGGACAGCCCCAGCATTTT.

This clonotype was counted ten times or more. The chain combines TRBV12-3 or TRBV12-4 with TRBJ1-5, with 7 bases aligning to TRBD1. With V trimmed by 3 bases and J by 3 bases, 5 bases remained unmatched. This CDR3 is built from 15 residues. The chain's CDR3 is CASSLEGGFNQPQHF. CDR3 sequence (DNA): TGTGCCAGCAGTTTGGAAGGGGGCTTCAATCAGCCCCAGCATTTT.

At least ten counts were recorded for this clonotype. The rearrangement uses TRBV29-1 and TRBJ1-1; unclear D gene. Germline V gives CDR1 SQVTM, CDR2 ANQGSEA. CDR3 size: 12 residues. Trimming left V 0 bases short and J 2 bases short, with 4 bases between. In DNA form, the CDR3 reads TGCAGCGTTGAAGATTACAACACTGAAGCTTTCTTT. Translating gives CSVEDYNTEAFF.

This clonotype has only a few counts. The J gene is TRBJ2-2, the V gene TRBV20-1; the D gene is possibly TRBD2 (6 bases). Trimming pared 0 bases from V and 6 bases from J, leaving 17 bases between. There are 16 residues in the CDR3. CDR1 and CDR2 from the germline V gene are DFQATT and SNEGSKA (reference sequence). In DNA form, the CDR3 reads TGCAGTGCTAGAGATATGAGACTAGGGTTGGCCGGGGAGCTGTTTTTT. Translated, it gives CSARDMRLGLAGELFF.

This clonotype turned up a few times. The chain recombines TRBV10-2 with TRBJ2-7, with D perhaps matching TRBD1 (5 bases). This CDR3 spans 13 amino acids. Germline V lookup: CDR1 WSHSY, CDR2 SAAADI. V was clipped by 5 bases and J by 5 bases, with 13 bases between them. CDR3 region: CASSQNRLDEQYF. The CDR3 DNA sequence: TGCGCCAGCAGTCAGAACAGGCTGGACGAGCAGTACTTC.

This clonotype was seen a handful of times. This rearrangement joins TRBV20-1 to TRBJ2-7; no definite D call. The CDR3 has 14 residues. Trimming stripped 3 bases from V and 0 bases from J, with 12 bases between. Germline CDR1 and CDR2: DFQATT and SNEGSKA (reference sequence). The CDR3 DNA follows: TGCAGTGCTAGTCCCAGCAGACGCTCCTACGAGCAGTACTTC. Protein: CSASPSRRSYEQYF.

The table lists this clonotype with a few counts. This chain uses TRBV12-3 or TRBV12-4 with TRBJ1-2, with D perhaps TRBD1 (5 bases). This CDR3 comprises 14 residues. The ends were cut back, 2 bases at V and 7 bases at J, with 14 bases in the middle. CDR3 sequence reads: CASSLRHLGGGYTF. The CDR3, as DNA: TGTGCCAGCAGTTTACGACACCTGGGGGGTGGCTACACCTTC.

This clonotype was recorded at least ten times. The chain has TRBV28 and TRBJ2-7; 9 bases match TRBD1. Germline-derived CDR1 and CDR2 are MDHEN and SYDVKM. This CDR3 region has 14 residues. The J segment lost 3 bases and the V segment lost 2 bases, leaving 2 bases of the junction unmatched. Here the CDR3 DNA reads TGTGCCAGCAGTTTACCGGGACAGGGCTACGAGCAGTACTTC. It encodes CASSLPGQGYEQYF.

There are a few counts of this clonotype. The chain employs TRBV12-3 or TRBV12-4 and TRBJ1-5, with TRBD1 as a possible D gene (5 bases). This CDR3 region has 18 residues. Trimming shortened V by 6 bases and J by 0 bases, and 21 bases separated the two germline ends. CDR3 sequence reads: CASSLDGVRGDSNQPQHF. The CDR3, as DNA: TGTGCCAGCAGCCTCGACGGGGTACGAGGGGATAGCAATCAGCCCCAGCATTTT.

At least ten counts were recorded for this clonotype. Written as DNA, the CDR3 is TGCAGCGCTAGGACAGGAGGTCACGAGCAGTACTTC. This encodes CSARTGGHEQYF. The V and J genes are TRBV29-1 and TRBJ2-7, with 7 positions matching TRBD1. The V gene's germline CDR1 is SQVTM and CDR2 ANQGSEA. CDR3 length: 12 amino acids. V lost 7 bases to trimming and J lost 5 bases; unmatched junction nucleotides: 8.

There are a few counts of this clonotype. CDR3: CASGWTGYNEKLFF. CDR3 nucleotides: TGCGCCAGCGGATGGACAGGGTATAATGAAAAACTGTTTTTT. The chain has TRBV10-1 and TRBJ1-4, with TRBD1 matching over 8 bases. The CDR3 sequence is 14 residues long. After removal of 8 bases from V and 4 bases from J, the junction contained 6 bases not matched to a gene. Per the germline V gene, CDR1 is WNHNN and CDR2 is SYGVQD (reference sequence).

The chain links TRBV9 to TRBJ1-1; D not certain. CDR1 SGDLS and CDR2 YYNGEE come from the germline V gene. V was cut by 0 bases and J by 6 bases, with 12 bases left in between. There are 14 residues in the CDR3. The CDR3 loop is CASSVALSSPEAFF. The CDR3 nucleotides read TGTGCCAGCAGCGTAGCTTTGAGTTCCCCTGAAGCTTTCTTT. The full variable domain, rest sourced from reference TRBV9 and TRBJ1-1, is DSGVTQTPKHLITATGQRVTLRCSPRSGDLSVYWYQQSLDQGLQFLIQYYNGEERAKGNILERFSAQQFPDLHSELNLSSLELGDSALYFCASSVALSSPEAFFGQGTRLTVV.

The table lists this clonotype with a few counts. The genes are TRBV9 and TRBJ1-1, with D tentatively TRBD1 (6 bases). With 4 bases removed from V and 7 bases from J, the gap between germline ends came to 11 bases. The CDR3 covers 12 residues. The germline CDR1 and CDR2 sequences are SGDLS and YYNGEE. CDR3 sequence (DNA): TGTGCCAGCAGCCCTGGGGGCAGTGAAGCTTTCTTT. Translated: CASSPGGSEAFF.

In this sample, this clonotype turned up a few times. The V gene is TRBV6-5, the J gene TRBJ1-2, with D perhaps TRBD1 (6 bases). V lost 6 bases, J lost 1 base, and 15 bases lay in between. Germline V gene data show CDR1 as MNHEY and CDR2 as SVGAGI. The CDR3 totals 15 residues. CDR3 protein: CASSLRGIGNYGYTF. CDR3 in DNA: TGTGCCAGCAGCCTCAGGGGAATCGGTAACTATGGCTACACCTTC.

This clonotype was counted only a few times. The chain uses TRBV6-1 and TRBJ2-1; D gene ambiguous. The CDR3 loop spans 12 amino acids. V lost 6 bases and J 6 bases, leaving 9 bases between the germline ends. CDR1 and CDR2 from the germline V gene are MNHNS and SASEGT. The CDR3 protein is CASRQSGNEQFF. In DNA, the CDR3 is TGTGCCAGCAGACAGAGTGGCAATGAGCAGTTCTTC.

The V and J genes are TRBV11-2 and TRBJ2-1; 11 nucleotides agree with TRBD2. There are 15 residues in the CDR3. V lost 3 bases, J lost 4 bases, and 2 bases stayed unmatched. Germline V gene sequence: CDR1 SGHAT, CDR2 FQNNGV. CDR3 sequence: CASSFGTSGYNEQFF. The CDR3 coding sequence is TGTGCCAGCAGCTTTGGGACTAGCGGATACAATGAGCAGTTCTTC.

This clonotype occurred a few times. The chain combines TRBV29-1 with TRBJ1-1; perhaps TRBD1 as D (6 bases). Germline lookup yields CDR1 SQVTM and CDR2 ANQGSEA. The CDR3 is made up of 17 amino acids. V was shortened by 0 bases and J by 0 bases, with 17 bases between the two germline ends. CDR3: CSVEDGGGFMVNTEAFF. The CDR3 DNA sequence: TGCAGCGTTGAAGATGGGGGGGGCTTCATGGTGAACACTGAAGCTTTCTTT.

The rearrangement joins TRBV7-9 to TRBJ2-1; 10 nucleotides align to TRBD2. This CDR3 has 18 amino acids. Unmatched junction bases numbered 10, after V lost 5 bases and J lost 0 bases. CDR1 and CDR2 (germline): SEHNR, FQNEAQ (reference sequence). Here the CDR3 reads CASSQLGTSESSYNEQFF. The CDR3 coding sequence is TGTGCCAGCAGCCAACTCGGGACTAGCGAGAGCTCCTACAATGAGCAGTTCTTC.

As concerns this clonotype: A single base separates this from a much larger clone, so it may be a read error. The chain couples TRBV19 to TRBJ2-1; D not resolved. The V and J ends lost 7 bases and 4 bases respectively, with 17 bases between them. The germline V gene has CDR1 LNHDA and CDR2 SQIVND (reference sequence). The CDR3 is made up of 15 amino acids. CDR3 region: CASTLDMTLYNEQFF. The CDR3 bases are TGTGCCAGTACCCTCGACATGACCCTATACAATGAGCAGTTCTTC.

This clonotype has a single count. The chain combines TRBV9 with TRBJ2-7, with no clear D. CDR3 size: 13 residues. Looked up from germline, CDR1 is SGDLS and CDR2 is YYNGEE. V was pared by 4 bases and J by 6 bases, with 14 bases between. CDR3 residues: CASSSIDSGEQYF. The CDR3 DNA reads TGTGCCAGCAGCTCGATAGATAGTGGCGAGCAGTACTTC. Supplemented by reference TRBV9 and TRBJ2-7, the full variable domain reads DSGVTQTPKHLITATGQRVTLRCSPRSGDLSVYWYQQSLDQGLQFLIQYYNGEERAKGNILERFSAQQFPDLHSELNLSSLELGDSALYFCASSSIDSGEQYFGPGTRLTVT.

This clonotype was observed a handful of times. The rearrangement uses TRBV5-1 and TRBJ2-1; TRBD2 aligns across 8 bases. From germline, CDR1 is SGHRS and CDR2 YFSETQ. This CDR3 spans 16 amino acids. The V segment lost 2 bases and the J segment 8 bases; nucleotides outside the gene matches: 12. The CDR3 spells CASSFGVSGSGYEQFF. The DNA for the CDR3 is TGCGCCAGCAGCTTCGGAGTAAGCGGGAGTGGGTATGAGCAGTTCTTC.

This clonotype has at least ten counts. In DNA form, the CDR3 reads TGTGCCGGCGGGGGCACGGAGACCCAGTACTTC. Translating gives CAGGGTETQYF. The chain links TRBV28 to TRBJ2-5; possible D gene TRBD2, 7 bases. V gave up 11 bases and J gave up 5 bases, with 12 bases separating them. The germline gives CDR1 MDHEN, CDR2 SYDVKM. This CDR3 is built from 11 residues.

Only a few counts were recorded for this clonotype. As DNA, the CDR3 is TGTGCCAGCAGTAGTGGCACTGAAGCTTTCTTT. Amino acid sequence: CASSSGTEAFF. J is TRBJ1-1 and V is TRBV6-6; D unclear. Germline lookup yields CDR1 MNHNY and CDR2 SVGAGI (reference sequence). The V gene lost 5 bases and the J gene lost 4 bases, with 5 bases spanning the gap. CDR3 length equals 11 residues.

V is TRBV7-7 and J is TRBJ2-5; 7 bases are shared with TRBD2. The CDR3 covers 14 residues. V was clipped by 6 bases and J by 1 base; unmatched bases: 5. Germline-derived CDR1 and CDR2 are SSHAT and FNYEAQ (reference sequence). Written as DNA, the CDR3 is TGTGCCAGCAGATCGACTAGCTCCCAAGAGACCCAGTACTTC. Translated, it gives CASRSTSSQETQYF. Drawing the rest from reference TRBV7-7 and TRBJ2-5, the complete variable domain is GAGVSQSPRYKVTKRGQDVTLRCDPISSHATLYWYQQALGQGPEFLTYFNYEAQPDKSGLPSDRFSAERPEGSISTLTIQRTEQRDSAMYRCASRSTSSQETQYFGPGTRLLVL.